Each of the 30 T cell receptor beta chains below was sequenced from the same sample in a study of OX40 agonist ivuxolimab in advanced cancers. Using immunoSEQ multiplex PCR, the repertoire was profiled, and TCRdb retains in-frame clones only, with some absent. The sample includes about 19,000 clones, more than 60% of them seen just once. Sequenced material: CD4+ or CD8+ T cells sorted from blood, taken in a trial of the OX40 agonist ivuxolimab. The receptors derive from an adult with an advanced solid tumor such as melanoma, head and neck, liver or kidney cancer.

DNA of the CDR3: TGTGCCAGTAGTATTGTGGCAGGGACTAGGCATGAGCAGTTCTTC. Protein: CASSIVAGTRHEQFF. The chain carries TRBV19 and TRBJ2-1, with 8 bases that match TRBD2. V gave up 3 bases and J gave up 8 bases; unmatched junction bases: 9. CDR1 is LNHDA and CDR2 is SQIVND in the germline V gene (reference sequence). The CDR3 is 15 amino acids. The full variable domain, its missing parts supplied by reference TRBV19 and TRBJ2-1, is DGGITQSPKYLFRKEGQNVTLSCEQNLNHDAMYWYRQDPGQGLRLIYYSQIVNDFQKGDIAEGYSVSREKKESFPLTVTSAQKNPTAFYLCASSIVAGTRHEQFFGPGTRLTVL.

This chain uses TRBV7-9 with TRBJ2-7; 8 bases agree with TRBD2. Per the germline V gene, CDR1 is SEHNR and CDR2 is FQNEAQ (reference sequence). The CDR3 contains 15 residues. The junction had 11 bases not matched to a gene; V was cut back by 5 bases and J by 5 bases. The CDR3 nucleotides read TGTGCCAGCAGCCCTGGTTCGGGAGGGGACGACGAGCAGTACTTC. Amino acids: CASSPGSGGDDEQYF.

The V and J genes are TRBV13 and TRBJ1-6; 9 nucleotides agree with TRBD1. Germline V gene lookup returns CDR1 PRHDT and CDR2 FYEKMQ (reference sequence). This CDR3 region has 15 residues. J was trimmed by 7 bases and V by 4 bases; bases with no gene match: 5. CDR3 DNA sequence: TGTGCCAGCAGCTGGGACAGGGCAAAAAATTCACCCCTCCACTTT. Amino acid sequence: CASSWDRAKNSPLHF.

The rearrangement joins TRBV5-4 to TRBJ1-5; 9 nucleotides match TRBD1. With 4 bases clipped from V and 7 bases from J, the junction kept 12 bases outside the gene matches. CDR1 is SGHNT and CDR2 is YYREEE in the germline V gene (reference sequence). The CDR3 covers 16 residues. The CDR3 region has the DNA TGTGCCAGCAGCCAGGATACAGGGGGCGCGGAGCAGCCCCAGCATTTT. Protein sequence: CASSQDTGGAEQPQHF.

This clone was found a few times. The chain's CDR3 is CASSLDVIVFPGRGYTF. The CDR3 nucleotides read TGTGCCAGCAGCTTAGATGTAATTGTCTTTCCAGGTCGGGGCTACACCTTC. The V and J genes are TRBV11-1 and TRBJ1-2; D ambiguous. Trimming took off 1 base at V and 8 bases at J, with 23 bases between the two ends. There are 17 residues in the CDR3. The germline gives CDR1 SGHAT, CDR2 FQDESV (reference sequence). Full variable domain (missing parts from reference TRBV11-1 and TRBJ1-2): EAEVAQSPRYKITEKSQAVAFWCDPISGHATLYWYRQILGQGPELLVQFQDESVVDDSQLPKDRFSAERLKGVDSTLKIQPAELGDSAMYLCASSLDVIVFPGRGYTFGSGTRLTVV.

V usage is TRBV11-2 and J usage is TRBJ2-7; 7 bases are shared with TRBD1. Germline V gene lookup returns CDR1 SGHAT and CDR2 FQNNGV. The CDR3 is 13 residues long. The trim removed 1 base at V and 11 bases at J, leaving 8 bases unmatched. In DNA, the CDR3 is TGTGCCAGCAGCTTAGGGGACCGGGACAGTGAGTACTTC. This encodes CASSLGDRDSEYF.

The rearrangement links TRBV6-4 to TRBJ2-7, with 10 bases matching TRBD2. The CDR3 has 17 amino acids. Germline V gene lookup returns CDR1 MRHNA and CDR2 SNTAGT. Germline trimming cut 6 bases from V and 5 bases from J; bases unmatched to any gene: 16. CDR3 sequence: CASSLRGSGRADDEQYF. DNA for the CDR3: TGTGCCAGCAGCCTACGGGGAAGCGGGAGGGCCGATGACGAGCAGTACTTC.

The chain couples TRBV4-1 to TRBJ1-2, with 8 bases aligning to TRBD1. The germline CDR1 and CDR2 sequences are MGHRA and YSYEKL. This CDR3 has 16 amino acids. The trim removed 1 base at V and 4 bases at J, leaving 8 bases unmatched. The DNA of the CDR3 is TGCGCCAGCAGCCAAGCCCCGACAGGGGCCGGCTATGGCTACACCTTC. This sequence encodes CASSQAPTGAGYGYTF.

This chain uses TRBV18 with TRBJ1-1; 11 bases align to TRBD1. Germline loops: CDR1 KGHSH, CDR2 LQKENI. This CDR3 is built from 19 residues. V trimming: 0 bases; J trimming: 5 bases; junction bases outside the gene matches: 14. This CDR3 is CASSPPSGQGALEGTEAFF. In DNA, the CDR3 is TGTGCCAGCTCACCACCCTCAGGACAGGGGGCCCTAGAGGGTACTGAAGCTTTCTTT. Complete variable domain (other parts from reference TRBV18 and TRBJ1-1): NAGVMQNPRHLVRRRGQEARLRCSPMKGHSHVYWYRQLPEEGLKFMVYLQKENIIDESGMPKERFSAEFPKEGPSILRIQQVVRGDSAAYFCASSPPSGQGALEGTEAFFGQGTRLTVV.

This clone was counted a single time. The rearrangement joins TRBV18 to TRBJ2-1, with 12 positions matching TRBD2. This CDR3 has 18 amino acids. Unmatched junction bases numbered 8, after V lost 0 bases and J lost 5 bases. Germline assignment: CDR1 KGHSH and CDR2 LQKENI. As DNA, the CDR3 is TGTGCCAGCTCACCACCGCGACTAGCGGGAGTTGAAAACAATGAGCAGTTCTTC. Residues: CASSPPRLAGVENNEQFF.

J is TRBJ2-7 and V is TRBV4-2; TRBD2 agrees at 12 bases. The V gene's germline CDR1 is LGHNA and CDR2 YNFKEQ. This CDR3 is built from 16 residues. V lost 5 bases, J lost 2 bases, and 7 bases stayed unmatched. CDR3 in amino acids: CASSSWTSGATYEQYF. The CDR3 DNA is TGTGCCAGCAGCTCCTGGACTAGCGGGGCGACCTACGAGCAGTACTTC.

The CDR3 DNA reads as TGTGCCAGCAGTTTTTCGAACGGGACAGGGTACATCTTTGTTGGAAACACCATATATTTT. Encoded protein: CASSFSNGTGYIFVGNTIYF. The chain uses TRBV27 and TRBJ1-3; 9 nucleotides line up with TRBD1. J was trimmed by 3 bases and V by 3 bases; bases with no gene match: 18. Germline assignment: CDR1 MNHEY and CDR2 SMNVEV (reference sequence). The CDR3 contains 20 residues.

This clone was recorded a few times. The chain is built from TRBV6-6 and TRBJ2-1; TRBD2 aligns across 9 bases. J gave up 8 bases and V 6 bases, and 14 bases lay outside the gene matches. This CDR3 is built from 16 residues. Per the germline V gene, CDR1 is MNHNY and CDR2 is SVGAGI (reference sequence). This CDR3 is CASSRRGGEFPYEQFF. The CDR3 nucleotides read TGTGCCAGCAGCCGCCGCGGGGGGGAATTCCCATATGAGCAGTTCTTC.

This clone occurred once. The rearrangement joins TRBV27 to TRBJ1-1; tentative D call: TRBD1 (5 bases). Trimming took 6 bases from V and 5 from J, leaving 19 bases between them. CDR3 size: 15 residues. From germline, CDR1 is MNHEY and CDR2 SMNVEV (reference sequence). Here the CDR3 reads CASRPGVGGRTEAFF. In nucleotides, the CDR3 is TGTGCCAGCAGGCCAGGTGTCGGGGGGAGAACTGAAGCTTTCTTT.

This sequence joins TRBV27 and TRBJ2-7, with 7 positions matching TRBD1. The ends lost 8 bases at V and 5 bases at J; junction bases unmatched: 6. CDR3 length: 12 amino acids. CDR1 and CDR2 (germline): MNHEY, SMNVEV (reference sequence). The CDR3 DNA sequence: TGTGCCAGCCAGGGGACAGTCCACGAGCAGTACTTC. It translates to CASQGTVHEQYF.

This chain links TRBV10-3 with TRBJ2-2; TRBD1 matches at 7 bases. Trimming took 10 bases from V and 4 from J; bases not matched to a gene: 6. The CDR3 has 13 residues. From germline, CDR1 is ENHRY and CDR2 SYGVKD. The CDR3 spells CASDREGTGELFF. The DNA of the CDR3 is TGTGCCAGCGACAGGGAAGGCACCGGGGAGCTGTTTTTT.

This clone was counted a few times. The chain recombines TRBV5-6 with TRBJ2-7; D is unclear. Germline V gene sequence: CDR1 SGHDT, CDR2 YYEEEE. This CDR3 spans 16 amino acids. Deletions cut 1 base from V and 0 bases from J, with 14 bases between. The DNA for the CDR3 is TGTGCCAGCAGCTTGAATGGGCGGTTTAGCTCCTACGAGCAGTACTTC. Its translation: CASSLNGRFSSYEQYF.

This chain uses TRBV4-1 with TRBJ2-7; TRBD1 matches 7 bases. From germline, CDR1 is MGHRA and CDR2 YSYEKL. The CDR3 runs 15 residues. V dropped 4 bases and J dropped 2; count of bases not matched to a gene: 8. The CDR3 loop is CASSLYQGETYEQYF. In nucleotides, the CDR3 is TGCGCCAGCAGCCTATATCAGGGGGAGACCTACGAGCAGTACTTC.

This clone has just a few counts. The chain uses TRBV29-1 and TRBJ2-5, with TRBD2 matching 10 bases. V was clipped by 2 bases and J by 4 bases; unmatched bases: 7. The CDR3 is made up of 15 amino acids. In germline, CDR1 is SQVTM, CDR2 ANQGSEA. CDR3 region: CSVEQVAGGLETQYF. The CDR3 nucleotides read TGCAGCGTTGAACAGGTAGCGGGAGGCCTAGAGACCCAGTACTTC. Using reference TRBV29-1 and TRBJ2-5 for the parts outside the CDR3, the full variable domain is SAVISQKPSRDICQRGTSLTIQCQVDSQVTMMFWYRQQPGQSLTLIATANQGSEATYESGFVIDKFPISRPNLTFSTLTVSNMSPEDSSIYLCSVEQVAGGLETQYFGPGTRLLVL.

This clone was seen more than once but under ten times. The CDR3 spells CASSQEPYRTQPQHF. DNA of the CDR3: TGCGCCAGCAGCCAAGAACCGTACAGGACCCAGCCCCAGCATTTT. The chain uses TRBV4-3 and TRBJ1-5; the D gene is possibly TRBD1 (5 bases). Looked up from germline, CDR1 is LGHNA and CDR2 is YSLEER. CDR3 size: 15 residues. The ends were cut back, 0 bases at V and 7 bases at J, with 13 bases in the middle.

The chain is built from TRBV28 and TRBJ1-5; 8 bases align to TRBD1. The CDR3 consists of 14 residues. The germline CDR1 and CDR2 sequences are MDHEN and SYDVKM. V gave up 4 bases and J gave up 6 bases; unmatched junction bases: 5. CDR3 in DNA: TGTGCCAGCAGTTCTCAGGGGGCAGGTCAGCCCCAGCATTTT. Translated: CASSSQGAGQPQHF.

The V gene is TRBV27, the J gene TRBJ2-1, with 14 bases fitting TRBD2. Germline trimming cut 6 bases from V and 7 bases from J; bases unmatched to any gene: 5. The CDR3 is 15 amino acids. Germline V gene lookup returns CDR1 MNHEY and CDR2 SMNVEV (reference sequence). CDR3 DNA: TGTGCCAGCAGCCCCGGGACTAGCGGGAGAAATGAGCAGTTCTTC. Its protein product is CASSPGTSGRNEQFF.

This clone was found a few times. The V call is TRBV9, the J call TRBJ2-7, with D unresolved. V was shortened by 0 bases and J by 3 bases, with 10 bases between the two germline ends. Germline values: CDR1 SGDLS, CDR2 YYNGEE. The CDR3 runs 14 residues. CDR3 protein: CASSVGKGIYEQYF. The CDR3 region has the DNA TGTGCCAGCAGCGTAGGTAAGGGTATCTACGAGCAGTACTTC.

This clone was detected a few times. The V gene is TRBV20-1, the J gene TRBJ2-7; D may be TRBD1 or TRBD2 (5 bases each). CDR1 DFQATT and CDR2 SNEGSKA come from the germline V gene (reference sequence). V lost 7 bases, J lost 4 bases, and 11 bases lay in between. The CDR3 extends over 11 amino acids. The CDR3 reads CSGRGDYEQYF. Here the CDR3 DNA reads TGCAGTGGAAGAGGGGATTACGAGCAGTACTTC.

The chain joins TRBV27 to TRBJ2-5, with TRBD1 matching 7 bases. The CDR3 runs 12 residues. After removal of 6 bases from V and 3 bases from J, the junction contained 1 base not matched to a gene. CDR1 MNHEY and CDR2 SMNVEV come from the germline V gene (reference sequence). CDR3 sequence: CASRGTEETQYF. DNA of the CDR3: TGTGCCAGCAGAGGGACAGAAGAGACCCAGTACTTC.

This clone is classed as medium-sized (0.01 to 0.1%). V and J are TRBV7-8 and TRBJ1-6; 8 bases line up with TRBD1. Germline loops: CDR1 SGHVS, CDR2 FQNEAQ. The CDR3 runs to 15 residues. V shed 1 base and J 7 bases; nucleotides not matched to a gene: 3. The DNA of the CDR3 is TGTGCCAGCAGCTTAGGACAGGGGAGGAATTCACCCCTCCACTTT. It yields the protein CASSLGQGRNSPLHF.

The V and J genes are TRBV28 and TRBJ2-7, with D possibly TRBD1 on 6 matching bases. CDR3 length: 13 amino acids. Trimming took 1 base from V and 3 from J, leaving 7 bases between them. Germline values: CDR1 MDHEN, CDR2 SYDVKM. The CDR3 DNA follows: TGTGCCAGCAGTTTATCCAGGGGCTACGAGCAGTACTTC. Protein: CASSLSRGYEQYF.

V and J are TRBV28 and TRBJ2-3; tentative D call: TRBD2 (5 bases). V lost 7 bases to trimming and J lost 1 base, with 21 bases between them. Per germline, CDR1 MDHEN and CDR2 SYDVKM. This CDR3 region has 17 residues. The CDR3 protein is CASTILASWRGTDTQYF. CDR3 bases: TGTGCCAGCACCATTTTGGCCTCTTGGCGGGGCACAGATACGCAGTATTTT. Looking up the rest from reference TRBV28 and TRBJ2-3 gives the full variable domain: DVKVTQSSRYLVKRTGEKVFLECVQDMDHENMFWYRQDPGLGLRLIYFSYDVKMKEKGDIPEGYSVSREKKERFSLILESASTNQTSMYLCASTILASWRGTDTQYFGPGTRLTVL.

CDR3 protein: CASTSGGGSQETQYF. The CDR3 DNA follows: TGTGCCAGCACCTCCGGAGGGGGTTCGCAAGAGACCCAGTACTTC. V usage is TRBV7-2 and J usage is TRBJ2-5, with D perhaps TRBD1 or TRBD2 (6 bases each). The CDR3 has 15 amino acids. The germline V and J ends were trimmed by 7 bases and 2 bases, with 17 bases remaining between them. Germline CDR1 reads SGHTA; CDR2 reads FQGNSA.

The chain employs TRBV15 and TRBJ2-5; 8 positions match TRBD2. Germline V gene data show CDR1 as LNHNV and CDR2 as YYDKDF (reference sequence). This CDR3 region has 15 residues. V lost 4 bases, J lost 5 bases, and 9 bases stayed unmatched. CDR3 nucleotides: TGTGCCACCAGCATTTTCAGGACTAGCTCGGAGACCCAGTACTTC. Its protein product is CATSIFRTSSETQYF.